The source of this TCR beta chain is a study of cytomegalovirus exposure and HLA in healthy donors. Primers for the PCR totalled 60 Vbeta and 13 Jbeta. TCRdb's copy holds only in-frame clones and misses some; the assay was immunoSEQ multiplex PCR. The repertoire holds 150,000 to 250,000 clones, with almost 85% as singletons. Study results and limitations: An Asian-associated ancestry cluster reportedly showed fewer N-insertions than the approximately 620-donor mean in a later analysis. Reports indicated that the classifier achieved high specificity and sensitivity in diagnosing cytomegalovirus status. Certain sequence variants were highly shared and formed a cluster, and this cluster was likely a sequencing artifact. Across all donors, roughly uniform sequencing depth was an assumption of the presence/absence analyses.

As for this clone: Its antigen is not known.

V was clipped by 7 bases and J by 1 base, with 11 bases between them. CDR1 MNHNS and CDR2 SASEGT come from the germline V gene. This CDR3 has 14 residues. The source material was PBMCs. This TCR came from a woman between 45 and 65 years old in good health and CMV-seronegative. The genes are TRBV6-1 and TRBJ1-5; D possibly corresponds to TRBD1 (5 bases). DNA for the CDR3: TGTGCCAGCAATGGGGCAGGGAGCAATCAGCCCCAGCATTTT. This translates into CASNGAGSNQPQHF.